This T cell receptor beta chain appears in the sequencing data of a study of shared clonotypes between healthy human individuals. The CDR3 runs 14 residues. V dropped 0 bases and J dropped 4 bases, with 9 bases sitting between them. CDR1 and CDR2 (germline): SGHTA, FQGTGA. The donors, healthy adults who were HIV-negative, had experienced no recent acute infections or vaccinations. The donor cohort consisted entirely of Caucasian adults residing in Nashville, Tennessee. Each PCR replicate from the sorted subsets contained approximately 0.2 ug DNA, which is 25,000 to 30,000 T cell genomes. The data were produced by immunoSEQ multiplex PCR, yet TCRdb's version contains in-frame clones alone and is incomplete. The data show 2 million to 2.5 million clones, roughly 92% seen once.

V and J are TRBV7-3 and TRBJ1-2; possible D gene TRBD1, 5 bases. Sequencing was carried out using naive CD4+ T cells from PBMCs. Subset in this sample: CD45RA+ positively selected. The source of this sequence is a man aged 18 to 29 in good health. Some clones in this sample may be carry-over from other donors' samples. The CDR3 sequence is CASSLTGVVYGYTF. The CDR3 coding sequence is TGTGCCAGCAGCTTAACGGGGGTAGTCTATGGCTACACCTTC.